This T cell receptor (beta chain) was recorded in a study of regulatory T cells in long-lasting Graves disease. This CDR3 contains 14 residues. The V end lost 6 bases, the J end lost 8 bases, and 19 bases lay between the germline ends. Comment on this clonotype: Its specificity is unknown.

Time point specified: persistent/refractory GD, antithyroid drugs over 5 years with positive TRAb. Scientists built the TCR library using RNA that was extracted from PBMCs. Combining iRepertoire HTBI primers with Arm-PCR of CDR3 regions, the authors built TCR beta libraries. TCRdb independently ran MiXCR on the multiplex PCR reads; one entry per CDR3 protein. The table lists 650,000 to 700,000 distinct CDR3 sequences, about 32% of them singletons. The study, taken as a whole, reports: Rather than thyroid tissue, only peripheral blood underwent study. Among samples with persistent disease, TRBV28, TRBJ1-2 and TRBJ2-5 were favored.

Sequencing was performed on peripheral blood mononuclear cells (PBMCs), taken when the disease was refractory, from a patient treated with antithyroid drugs. This chain uses TRBV12-3 or TRBV12-4 with TRBJ1-2; D remains ambiguous. The TCR sequence derives from a female donor with Graves disease. The CDR3 DNA follows: TGTGCCAGCAGCGCCTACCCATCGGTTGGGGGCTACACCTTC. Translating it yields CASSAYPSVGGYTF.